The entry below gives a single T cell receptor (beta chain) sequence along with its context. Its antigen target is currently unknown. Base qualities are not at hand, and no much larger clone is one base apart. This sample is part of a study of multiple sclerosis patients with progressive multifocal leukoencephalopathy (dated by TCRdb to about 2019). Context from the whole study: Controls were five natalizumab-treated MS patients who did not develop PML, sampled longitudinally. Longitudinal follow-up was performed in two natalizumab-treated patients who later developed PML, from before therapy through 6 and 12 months to PML onset. The goal of the study was to detect any JC virus-specific or public T-cell expansions that arose at the time of PML onset. The study examined peripheral T and B cells of MS patients who developed PML (4 under natalizumab, 1 after alemtuzumab) and treated patients who did not. The paper's findings and limits, for the study overall: Only peripheral blood was analyzed, although cerebrospinal fluid or brain lymphocytes might be more informative for natalizumab-associated PML. Most PML patients had lower normalized Shannon entropy, suggesting less diverse TRB repertoires, while values in the natalizumab-treated controls sat near 1. When PML developed, no shared TRBV or TRBJ gene usage and no preferred TRBV-TRBJ pairings were found. Given the small, descriptive cohort, it remained unclear whether the study findings reflect JC virus infection or general immunocompromise. TRB clones above 0.5% frequency appeared only in PML patients, but expanded clones at PML onset were already present before and during natalizumab therapy.

V and J are truncated by 6 bases and 2 bases respectively, leaving an intervening sequence of 14 bases. From the cysteine up to the phenylalanine, the CDR3 has a length of 16 residues. CDR3 DNA is the only sequence kept; it has 48 bases, read in frame from the first base. The germline V gene sets CDR1 to MDHEN and CDR2 to SYDVKM. Taken with the paper, the label for time point translates to: before natalizumab initiation. All listed patients had previously received interferon beta, and all PML patients were female. Blood samples for T0 were taken before the first natalizumab infusion. Isolation of peripheral blood mononuclear cells was performed by Ficoll-Hypaque density gradient centrifugation. Amplification of TRB CDR3 regions from genomic DNA was performed at survey-level depth using the immunoSEQ two-step multiplex PCR. Each PCR was spiked with synthetic inline TR CDR3 controls spanning all V-J pairings to estimate template counts and remove amplification bias. Reads went through processing to reduce amplification and sequencing bias, and quantification was done against synthetic TR CDR3 analogs. As for the original processing: Raw data were processed in ImmunoSEQ Analyzer, removing out-of-frame sequences and CDR3s with stop codons, and genes were named by IMGT nomenclature. Normalized Shannon entropy, defined as 1 minus Pielou's evenness, served as the summary measure of repertoire diversity. TRB sequences were considered identical only when V gene, J gene and CDR3 were shared. Public PML clonotypes were CDR3s shared by two or more PML-onset samples but absent earlier, in controls, and in public databases. Skylign with the observed count method was used to analyze CDR3 amino acid composition at each position. In TCRdb, the immuneACCESS table is reduced to in-frame sequences with V and J assigned. These tables do not hold every clone; where another copy was compared, an unresolved V gene accounts for under half, and the others remain unexplained. V, J and clone size derive from that table, while D and trimming were established from the DNA sequence. The sample table records tens of thousands of clones; roughly 91% of these occur just once. Together, the top ten hold 0.9% to 1.2% of the sample.

The clonotype originates from a human donor with multiple sclerosis. This chain is built from TRBV28 and TRBJ1-6, with a weak D call of TRBD1 (6 bases match). The material sequenced was PBMCs. The CDR3 here reads CASRDDQGTYNSPLHF. The sequenced DNA is TGTGCCAGCAGGGACGATCAGGGGACCTATAATTCACCCCTCCACTTT.